The rows below give T cell receptor beta chains drawn from one sample of a study of identifying expanded T cells in peripheral blood. Sequencing was performed with immunoSEQ multiplex PCR; in TCRdb, only in-frame clones are kept and a portion is missing. The table has about 84,000 clones, roughly 86% seen once; the top ten hold around 6%. Source material: blood. The source of these receptors is a person between 18 and 75 years old in good health. Both conserved end residues are part of each CDR3. The order of the fields is J gene, V gene, clone size, D gene, CDR3 DNA, CDR3 protein. A D gene is named only where the DNA matches it firmly. Clone sizes are given selectively: once, few, many, or a class where the clone is expanded.

J: TRBJ1-3
V: TRBV5-4
size: NA
D: NA
DNA: TGTGCCAGCAGCTCCCTTCTTAAGGGAAACACCATATATTTT
CDR3: CASSSLLKGNTIYF

J: TRBJ2-2
V: TRBV19
size: few
D: NA
DNA: TGTGCCAGTAGTCCCAAACGGGAGCTGTTTTTT
CDR3: CASSPKRELFF

J: TRBJ1-1
V: TRBV6-4
size: NA
D: NA
DNA: TGTGCCAGCAGTGCGAACAGTCAAACTGAAGCTTTCTTT
CDR3: CASSANSQTEAFF

J: TRBJ1-3
V: TRBV5-4
size: NA
D: TRBD1
DNA: TGTGCCAGCAGCTGGGCCCCGACAGGGGGCTCTGGAAACACCATATATTTT
CDR3: CASSWAPTGGSGNTIYF

J: TRBJ1-1
V: TRBV27
size: NA
D: NA
DNA: TGTGCCAGCAGTTATGGAGGGAGGTCCACTGCTTTCTTT
CDR3: CASSYGGRSTAFF

J: TRBJ1-1
V: TRBV10-2
size: once
D: NA
DNA: TGCGCCAGCAGAACGGTGGGGAGGAACACTGAAGCTTTCTTT
CDR3: CASRTVGRNTEAFF

J: TRBJ2-5
V: TRBV4-3
size: NA
D: TRBD2
DNA: TGCGCCAGCAGCCAGAAGACTAGCGGGGGGGAAGAGACCCAGTACTTC
CDR3: CASSQKTSGGEETQYF

J: TRBJ1-1
V: TRBV7-3
size: NA
D: NA
DNA: TGTGCCAGCAGCGAGGGACTTATGAACACTGAAGCTTTCTTT
CDR3: CASSEGLMNTEAFF

J: TRBJ2-1
V: TRBV18
size: NA
D: TRBD2
DNA: TGTGCCAGCTCACCCAGAGAGGGACTAGCGGGGGGCCTTGATTGGTTCTTC
CDR3: CASSPREGLAGGLDWFF

J: TRBJ1-1
V: TRBV7-6
size: NA
D: NA
DNA: TGTGCCAGCAGCTCCGACAGAAACACTGAAGCTTTCTTT
CDR3: CASSSDRNTEAFF

J: TRBJ1-6
V: TRBV21-1
size: NA
D: NA
DNA: TGTGCCAGCAGCGACAGTTGTCTGGGTCTGGGCGGTCCACGGCTCCTCCACTTT
CDR3: CASSDSCLGLGGPRLLHF

J: TRBJ1-1
V: TRBV14
size: many
D: TRBD1
DNA: TGTGCCAGCAGCCGGAATCTTAGGGGGCCGGGGACTGAAGCTTTCTTT
CDR3: CASSRNLRGPGTEAFF

J: TRBJ1-5
V: TRBV27
size: NA
D: NA
DNA: TGTGCCAGCAGTTTATCGATAAACGGTTATCAGCCCCAGCATTTT
CDR3: CASSLSINGYQPQHF

J: TRBJ2-1
V: TRBV30
size: NA
D: NA
DNA: TGTGCCTGGAGTGTACAGACGAGGCAGTTCTTC
CDR3: CAWSVQTRQFF

J: TRBJ2-1
V: TRBV4-1
size: NA
D: NA
DNA: TGCGCCAGCAGCCGAGGGTCCCAGCCAAGAATGGGGGATGAGCAGTTCTTC
CDR3: CASSRGSQPRMGDEQFF

J: TRBJ1-1
V: TRBV10-3
size: NA
D: NA
DNA: TGTGCCATCAGGGCCTATGGGACACCGAACACTGAAGCTTTCTTT
CDR3: CAIRAYGTPNTEAFF

J: TRBJ1-3
V: TRBV4-3
size: NA
D: NA
DNA: TGCGCCAGCAGCCAAGATCGAACAGGGAGCTCTGGAAACACCATATATTTT
CDR3: CASSQDRTGSSGNTIYF

J: TRBJ1-5
V: TRBV19
size: few
D: NA
DNA: TGTGCCAGTAGTATGGACGGTTACTATCAGCCCCAGCATTTT
CDR3: CASSMDGYYQPQHF

J: TRBJ1-1
V: TRBV7-9
size: NA
D: NA
DNA: TGTGCCAGCAGCCCCCCCAGGGGTCTCGGCACTGAAGCTTTCTTT
CDR3: CASSPPRGLGTEAFF

J: TRBJ1-1
V: TRBV7-9
size: NA
D: NA
DNA: TGTGCCAGCAGCCAAGACACTGAAGCTTTCTTT
CDR3: CASSQDTEAFF

J: TRBJ2-5
V: TRBV7-2
size: NA
D: NA
DNA: TGTGCCAGCAGCTTAGCGCGGACAGCACAAGAGACCCAGTACTTC
CDR3: CASSLARTAQETQYF

J: TRBJ2-7
V: TRBV5-1
size: NA
D: TRBD1
DNA: TGCGCCAGCAGCTTGACAGGGGTCCACGAGCAGTACTTC
CDR3: CASSLTGVHEQYF

J: TRBJ2-1
V: TRBV13
size: NA
D: NA
DNA: TGTGCCAGCAGCACCGGGCCTGCAAATGAGCAGTTCTTC
CDR3: CASSTGPANEQFF

J: TRBJ2-5
V: TRBV29-1
size: NA
D: NA
DNA: TGCAGCGTTGTTGGGAACGAAGAGACCCAGTACTTC
CDR3: CSVVGNEETQYF

J: TRBJ2-7
V: TRBV12-5
size: NA
D: NA
DNA: TGTGCTAGTGGTTTGTATCGGGACTACGAGCAGTACTTC
CDR3: CASGLYRDYEQYF

J: TRBJ2-6
V: TRBV5-6
size: NA
D: NA
DNA: TGTGCCAGCAGGCCGGGACCCTCTGGGGCCAACGTCCTGACTTTC
CDR3: CASRPGPSGANVLTF

J: TRBJ1-1
V: TRBV30
size: NA
D: NA
DNA: TGTGCCTGGAGTGTACTCCCACGGGTGCAGGGTCACACTGAAGCTTTCTTT
CDR3: CAWSVLPRVQGHTEAFF

J: TRBJ1-2
V: TRBV6-6
size: NA
D: NA
DNA: TGTGCCATCTTGCGGGGGGGGTATGGCTACACCTTC
CDR3: CAILRGGYGYTF

J: TRBJ1-4
V: TRBV18
size: NA
D: NA
DNA: TGTGCCAGCTCACCACGCCAGGGTTATGAAAAACTGTTTTTT
CDR3: CASSPRQGYEKLFF

J: TRBJ2-1
V: TRBV5-1
size: NA
D: TRBD1
DNA: TGCGCCAGCAGCGCGGACCGCCTTACAGGGGGCAAGCAGTTCTTC
CDR3: CASSADRLTGGKQFF